The source of this T cell receptor beta chain is a study of shared clonotypes between healthy human individuals. Whole-study context: In total, the donors were two women and a few men aged 18 to 49.

The method was immunoSEQ multiplex PCR; TCRdb's version includes in-frame clones alone and lacks a portion of them. This table has about 2.3 million clones, about 92% appearing once. As to this clone: What it binds is unknown.

Whole-study results and caveats: An effect of sequencing depth on clonotype sharing among donors was expected.

The V gene lost 0 bases and the J gene lost 4 bases, with 26 bases spanning the gap. The CDR3 extends over 20 amino acids. From germline, CDR1 is SGHAT and CDR2 FQNNGV. This chain links TRBV11-2 with TRBJ2-3, with D possibly TRBD2 on 6 matching bases. The TCR comes from a man younger than 35 in good health. Some clones in this sample may be carry-over from other donors' samples. Sequencing was carried out using naive CD4+ T cells from PBMCs. Indicated subset: CD45RA+ positively selected. The CDR3 reads CASSLDPLGSAGINSDTQYF. CDR3 DNA: TGTGCCAGCAGCTTAGATCCTTTGGGCAGCGCGGGAATTAACTCAGATACGCAGTATTTT.